The T cell receptor beta chain under discussion was sequenced for a study of blood T cell repertoires in COVID-19. At the level of the study: Acute and convalescent COVID-19 specimens originated in the United States, Italy and Spain. Sample material is recorded as cDNA or gDNA derived from T cells, B-cell-depleted T cells, or PBMCs.

Between the trimmed V and J ends, which lost 2 bases and 5 bases, there was a span of 6 bases. The germline gives CDR1 SGHTA, CDR2 FQGNSA. This CDR3 comprises 12 residues. Original processing notes: Reference gene primer amplification in the assay estimated nucleated cell counts. The data were produced by immunoSEQ multiplex PCR, yet TCRdb's version contains in-frame clones alone and is incomplete. V, J and clone size are those of that table, while D and trimming were read from the DNA. Seen here are hundreds of thousands of clones, around 90% observed once, and the top ten hold over 2%. The sequenced sample consisted of peripheral blood. The rearrangement links TRBV7-2 to TRBJ1-1; unclear D gene. The sequence was collected from a woman aged 50 to 60 who had recovered from COVID-19. The CDR3 DNA reads as TGTGCCAGCAGCTTAAGTACTACTGAAGCTTTCTTT. Encoded protein: CASSLSTTEAFF.